The 6 T cell receptor beta chains reported below all come from one sample, sequenced in a study of T cells after yellow fever vaccination. TCRdb processed the 5' RACE reads anew with MiXCR; each CDR3 protein has one entry. The profile shows 500,000 to 650,000 distinct CDR3 sequences, less than 20% of them singletons. The sample here was PBMCs, taken about 5 days after the first yellow fever vaccination. The source of these receptors is a man younger than 30 who received the YFV17D yellow fever vaccine.

The V call is TRBV25-1, the J call TRBJ2-7; TRBD2 matches 9 bases. Germline V CDR1 and CDR2: MGHDK, SYGVNS. V was clipped by 1 base and J by 0 bases; unmatched bases: 7. The CDR3 spans 17 residues. CDR3 DNA: TGTGCCAGCAGTGAATGGGGACTAGCCCGGAGCTCCTACGAGCAGTACGTC. This translates into CASSEWGLARSSYEQYV.

This clonotype came up a few times. This chain joins TRBV14 and TRBJ1-2; the D is unclear. Trimming took off 1 base at V and 0 bases at J, with 9 bases between the two ends. Germline assignment: CDR1 SGHDN and CDR2 FVKESK. CDR3 length equals 15 residues. CDR3 residues: CASSQVRSSNYGYTF. The DNA for the CDR3 is TGTGCCAGCAGCCAAGTAAGGTCTTCTAACTATGGCTACACCTTC.

This clonotype has more than one count but fewer than ten. The rearrangement uses TRBV20-1 and TRBJ2-5; 10 bases are shared with TRBD2. CDR3 size: 14 residues. CDR1 and CDR2 (germline): DFQATT, SNEGSKA (reference sequence). V shed 6 bases and J 4 bases; nucleotides not matched to a gene: 8. CDR3 in DNA: TGCAGTGCCGGTAGCGGGGGGTGGAGAGAGACCCAGTACTTC. Protein product: CSAGSGGWRETQYF.

J is TRBJ2-5 and V is TRBV4-1; D gene uncertain. The CDR3 contains 14 residues. The V gene lost 4 bases and the J gene lost 9 bases, with 18 bases spanning the gap. Germline V gene sequence: CDR1 MGHRA, CDR2 YSYEKL. The CDR3 here is CASSLPGGVVAQYF. CDR3 in DNA: TGCGCCAGCAGCCTCCCCGGTGGGGTAGTGGCCCAGTACTTC.

This clonotype appeared a few times. The chain uses TRBV20-1 and TRBJ2-3; no firm D call. Between the trimmed V and J ends, which lost 5 bases and 2 bases, there was a span of 8 bases. This CDR3 is built from 12 residues. Looked up from germline, CDR1 is DFQATT and CDR2 is SNEGSKA (reference sequence). CDR3 DNA sequence: TGCAGTGCTGCGCAGAACACAGATACGCAGTATTTT. Its translation: CSAAQNTDTQYF.

There are a few counts of this clonotype. The chain links TRBV13 to TRBJ1-5; D gene uncertain. Trimming cost V 5 bases and J 5 bases, with 10 bases left between them. CDR3 length: 13 residues. Germline V CDR1 and CDR2: PRHDT, FYEKMQ (reference sequence). CDR3 protein: CASSLRTHQPQHF. CDR3 nucleotides: TGTGCCAGCAGCCTGCGGACCCATCAGCCCCAGCATTTT.